A single sample gave rise to the 7 T cell receptor beta chains below, sequenced in a study of radiotherapy plus CTLA-4 blockade in lung cancer. Profiled with immunoSEQ multiplex PCR; TCRdb holds only in-frame clones, not every one. The table has more than 95,000 clones, approximately 72% seen once; the top ten hold around 2.8%. Sequencing used peripheral blood, obtained from a patient treated with radiotherapy plus ipilimumab. The receptor set was obtained from a human donor with non-small cell lung cancer who had a partial response to radiotherapy plus ipilimumab. Some clones in this sample may be carry-over from other donors' samples.

The rearrangement uses TRBV9 and TRBJ1-2; 8 bases fit TRBD1. Germline trimming cut 4 bases from V and 5 bases from J; bases unmatched to any gene: 16. The CDR3 is 17 residues long. Germline V gene data show CDR1 as SGDLS and CDR2 as YYNGEE. This chain's CDR3 is CASSPMGIRTGRYGYTF. The CDR3 region has the DNA TGTGCCAGCAGCCCGATGGGGATAAGGACAGGGCGGTATGGCTACACCTTC.

The chain recombines TRBV7-8 with TRBJ1-6; unclear D gene. Trimming shortened V by 0 bases and J by 0 bases, and 6 bases separated the two germline ends. Per germline, CDR1 SGHVS and CDR2 FQNEAQ. The CDR3 consists of 16 residues. The CDR3 protein is CASSLAPSSYNSPLHF. Here the CDR3 DNA reads TGTGCCAGCAGCTTAGCGCCGAGCTCCTATAATTCACCCCTCCACTTT.

This clone was counted only a few times. The genes are TRBV6-6 and TRBJ2-3; D ambiguous. The V end was cut by 5 bases, the J end by 3 bases, with 9 bases between. This CDR3 has 13 amino acids. The germline V gene encodes CDR1 MNHNY and CDR2 SVGAGI (reference sequence). Here the CDR3 reads CASSPYTTDTQYF. The CDR3 DNA reads TGTGCCAGCAGTCCATATACTACAGATACGCAGTATTTT.

The V call is TRBV7-6, the J call TRBJ2-7; no reliable D call. CDR1 is SGHVS, CDR2 FNYEAQ, per germline. Trimming removed 4 bases from V and 2 bases from J, with 3 bases in between. CDR3 length: 11 amino acids. CDR3 nucleotide sequence: TGTGCCAGCAGCTCAACCTACGAGCAGTACTTC. Protein: CASSSTYEQYF.

This clone showed up many times. V usage is TRBV6-5 and J usage is TRBJ2-3, with 7 bases matching TRBD2. The CDR3 extends over 16 amino acids. Germline-derived CDR1 and CDR2 are MNHEY and SVGAGI. The J segment lost 0 bases and the V segment lost 4 bases, leaving 7 bases of the junction unmatched. This CDR3 is CASSSVAGASTDTQYF. As DNA, the CDR3 is TGTGCCAGCAGTTCAGTAGCGGGCGCTAGCACAGATACGCAGTATTTT.

CDR3 amino acids: CASSLATGALYEQYF. The DNA of the CDR3 is TGTGCCAGCAGTCTAGCGACAGGGGCCCTCTACGAGCAGTACTTC. This rearrangement joins TRBV28 to TRBJ2-7; 8 nucleotides align to TRBD1. Germline V lookup: CDR1 MDHEN, CDR2 SYDVKM. The CDR3 runs to 15 residues. V trimming: 5 bases; J trimming: 3 bases; junction bases outside the gene matches: 9.

This chain uses TRBV5-4 with TRBJ2-3; no reliable D call. V lost 3 bases to trimming and J lost 0 bases, with 11 bases between them. CDR1 SGHNT and CDR2 YYREEE come from the germline V gene (reference sequence). The CDR3 totals 15 residues. The CDR3 sequence: CASSSDLPSTDTQYF. CDR3 sequence (DNA): TGTGCCAGCAGCTCCGACTTGCCCAGCACAGATACGCAGTATTTT.